Listed here are 14 T cell receptor beta chains from one sample, sequenced in a study of graft-versus-host responses after intestinal transplantation. Antigens of these TCRs are unknown. Some clones are missing from TCRdb's copy, which holds only in-frame ones; the method was immunoSEQ multiplex PCR. Among fewer than 150,000 clones listed, about 92% were seen once. The sample was unstimulated CD4+ T cells sorted from spleen or lymph node cells, taken before intestinal transplant. Receptors were obtained from a human donor who received an intestinal transplant.

The chain carries TRBV6-5 and TRBJ2-2; D is ambiguous. The CDR3 is 15 residues long. V was cut by 6 bases and J by 0 bases, with 11 bases left in between. Germline V CDR1 and CDR2: MNHEY, SVGAGI. The CDR3, as DNA: TGTGCCAGCAGAGGACCAACAGCGAACACCGGGGAGCTGTTTTTT. Its translation is CASRGPTANTGELFF.

Written as DNA, the CDR3 is TGTGCCAGTAGTATTCAGGTAAAAGAGACCCAGTACTTC. The encoded protein is CASSIQVKETQYF. This chain links TRBV19 with TRBJ2-5, with D hard to call. V was shortened by 3 bases and J by 3 bases, with 8 bases between the two germline ends. The CDR3 extends over 13 amino acids. Germline V gene sequence: CDR1 LNHDA, CDR2 SQIVND (reference sequence).

CDR3: CASSQYNEQFF. The CDR3 DNA reads as TGTGCCAGCAGCCAGTACAATGAGCAGTTCTTC. V and J are TRBV9 and TRBJ2-1; no clear D. Trimming cost V 4 bases and J 4 bases, with 3 bases left between them. Looked up from germline, CDR1 is SGDLS and CDR2 is YYNGEE. This CDR3 has 11 amino acids.

This chain joins TRBV7-3 and TRBJ2-3; D gene unclear. The germline gives CDR1 SGHTA, CDR2 FQGTGA. The CDR3 is 14 residues long. The V and J ends lost 5 bases and 5 bases respectively, with 14 bases between them. The CDR3 is CASSATNWEDTQYF. The DNA for the CDR3 is TGTGCCAGCAGCGCCACTAACTGGGAAGATACGCAGTATTTT.

The chain couples TRBV18 to TRBJ2-7, with TRBD1 matching over 7 bases. CDR1 and CDR2 (germline): KGHSH, LQKENI. The CDR3 runs to 12 residues. The V segment lost 4 bases and the J segment 7 bases; nucleotides outside the gene matches: 4. CDR3 amino acids: CASSQKQGEQYF. CDR3 DNA: TGTGCCAGCTCACAAAAACAGGGGGAGCAGTACTTC.

The chain has TRBV2 and TRBJ2-3, with 7 bases lining up with TRBD2. The CDR3 runs to 14 residues. Germline trimming cut 4 bases from V and 8 bases from J; bases unmatched to any gene: 9. Looked up from germline, CDR1 is SNHLY and CDR2 is FYNNEI. The chain's CDR3 is CASSASPGGGTQYF. The CDR3 nucleotides read TGTGCCAGCAGTGCGAGTCCGGGCGGGGGTACGCAGTATTTT.

The CDR3 DNA reads as TGTGCCAGCAGTTACTCCTTGAGGGGGACCCTCCACTTT. Its translation is CASSYSLRGTLHF. The chain is built from TRBV6-5 and TRBJ1-6; TRBD1 might be the D (6 bases). This CDR3 is built from 13 residues. The germline V gene has CDR1 MNHEY and CDR2 SVGAGI. Trimming took 0 bases from V and 14 from J, leaving 11 bases between them.

The gene calls are TRBV4-1 and TRBJ1-1; possible D gene TRBD1, 6 bases. The CDR3 spans 18 residues. Germline assignment: CDR1 MGHRA and CDR2 YSYEKL. Between the trimmed V and J ends, which lost 0 bases and 1 base, there was a span of 18 bases. CDR3: CASSQDRGTRSKNTEAFF. CDR3 nucleotides: TGCGCCAGCAGCCAAGATCGGGGGACAAGAAGTAAGAACACTGAAGCTTTCTTT.

The V gene is TRBV25-1, the J gene TRBJ2-5, with D uncertain. The CDR3 runs 13 residues. Trimming removed 2 bases at V and 2 bases at J, with 6 bases between. Germline V gives CDR1 MGHDK, CDR2 SYGVNS. Here the CDR3 reads CASSEGPQETQYF. The CDR3 region has the DNA TGTGCCAGCAGTGAAGGCCCACAAGAGACCCAGTACTTC.

The chain joins TRBV19 to TRBJ1-2; D perhaps matches TRBD1 (5 bases). V was trimmed by 6 bases and J by 6 bases, leaving 17 bases between them. The CDR3 extends over 14 amino acids. Per the germline V gene, CDR1 is LNHDA and CDR2 is SQIVND (reference sequence). The CDR3 bases are TGTGCCAGTAGGATGGCAGGGTTAGGGCATGGCTACACCTTC. Translation: CASRMAGLGHGYTF.

This chain links TRBV10-3 with TRBJ2-1, with a tentative D call TRBD2 (6 bases). The CDR3 is 15 residues long. Per germline, CDR1 ENHRY and CDR2 SYGVKD. Between the trimmed V and J ends, which lost 7 bases and 9 bases, there was a span of 22 bases. The CDR3: CAIISPFQGGGEQFF. CDR3 in DNA: TGTGCCATCATAAGCCCATTCCAGGGAGGTGGTGAGCAGTTCTTC.

The V gene is TRBV5-6, the J gene TRBJ1-2, with D unclear. V gave up 5 bases and J gave up 3 bases, with 8 bases separating them. CDR1 and CDR2 from the germline V gene are SGHDT and YYEEEE. The CDR3 is made up of 12 amino acids. The CDR3 sequence is CASSMGDYGYTF. The DNA for the CDR3 is TGTGCCAGCAGTATGGGAGACTATGGCTACACCTTC.

The rearrangement uses TRBV5-1 and TRBJ2-7; tentative D call: TRBD2 (6 bases). Trimming left V 4 bases short and J 1 base short, with 15 bases between. The CDR3 extends over 15 amino acids. Germline V gene sequence: CDR1 SGHRS, CDR2 YFSETQ. The CDR3 loop reads CASSRGGTDSYEQYF. The CDR3 bases are TGCGCCAGCAGCCGTGGGGGGACCGATTCCTACGAGCAGTACTTC.

This clone appeared once. The CDR3 sequence: CASRPGQGYSNTEAFF. The DNA of the CDR3 is TGTGCCAGCAGGCCGGGACAGGGGTATTCGAACACTGAAGCTTTCTTT. The chain has TRBV5-5 and TRBJ1-1; 10 positions agree with TRBD1. This CDR3 comprises 16 residues. The V segment lost 5 bases and the J segment 1 base; nucleotides outside the gene matches: 8. In germline, CDR1 is SGHKS, CDR2 YYEKEE (reference sequence).